This is a list of T cell receptor beta chains from one sample in a study of blood T cell repertoires in COVID-19. Data came from immunoSEQ multiplex PCR; TCRdb stores just in-frame clones and leaves some out. Seen here are around 150,000 clones, roughly 82% observed once, and the top ten hold about 7.7%. Sequencing was carried out using peripheral blood. The receptors derive from a middle-aged woman with COVID-19, enrolled during active disease. Each CDR3 is given with its conserved first and last residue. D genes are given only for firm matches. Not every row has a clone size; where given, it reads once, few, many or a size class.

J gene: TRBJ1-1; D gene: .; clone size: .; V gene: TRBV29-1; CDR3 DNA: TGCAGCGTTGTTACGGCTGAAGCTTTCTTT; CDR3 protein: CSVVTAEAFF
J gene: TRBJ2-4; D gene: .; clone size: .; V gene: TRBV20-1; CDR3 DNA: TGCAGTGCTAGTGATCAGGGGGCCAAAAACATTCAGTACTTC; CDR3 protein: CSASDQGAKNIQYF
J gene: TRBJ2-3; D gene: TRBD2; clone size: once; V gene: TRBV5-4; CDR3 DNA: TGTGCCAGCAGCTTGGTGGGCGGGAGGGCCTCAGGTACGCAGTATTTT; CDR3 protein: CASSLVGGRASGTQYF
J gene: TRBJ2-7; D gene: TRBD1; clone size: .; V gene: TRBV5-1; CDR3 DNA: TGCGCCAGCAGCTTGGCTGGGACAGGAGCCTACGAGCAGTACTTC; CDR3 protein: CASSLAGTGAYEQYF
J gene: TRBJ1-5; D gene: .; clone size: few; V gene: TRBV24-1; CDR3 DNA: TGTGCCACCAGTGATCAGGAAGATCAGCCCCAGCATTTT; CDR3 protein: CATSDQEDQPQHF
J gene: TRBJ2-1; D gene: .; clone size: .; V gene: TRBV27; CDR3 DNA: TGTGCCAGCAGTTTTGCGAATGAGCAGTTCTTC; CDR3 protein: CASSFANEQFF
J gene: TRBJ1-3; D gene: TRBD1; clone size: .; V gene: TRBV6-4; CDR3 DNA: TGTGCCAGCAGGAGGACAGGGGGCCCTGGAAACACCATATATTTT; CDR3 protein: CASRRTGGPGNTIYF
J gene: TRBJ1-1; D gene: .; clone size: .; V gene: TRBV9; CDR3 DNA: TGTGCCAGCAGCCCAGCCAGGGTGAACACTGAAGCTTTCTTT; CDR3 protein: CASSPARVNTEAFF
J gene: TRBJ2-1; D gene: .; clone size: .; V gene: TRBV2; CDR3 DNA: TGTGCCAGCAGGGGCGGAGGGGACAATGAGCAGTTCTTC; CDR3 protein: CASRGGGDNEQFF
J gene: TRBJ2-1; D gene: .; clone size: .; V gene: TRBV6-5; CDR3 DNA: TGTGCCAGCAGTCCTTGGCCGACAAACAATGAGCAGTTCTTC; CDR3 protein: CASSPWPTNNEQFF
J gene: TRBJ2-2; D gene: .; clone size: .; V gene: TRBV11-2; CDR3 DNA: TGTGCCAGCAGCCCCTGGGTTGGGGCACCCAGAACTCTCGCCGGGGAGCTGTTTTTT; CDR3 protein: CASSPWVGAPRTLAGELFF
J gene: TRBJ1-2; D gene: TRBD1; clone size: .; V gene: TRBV5-5; CDR3 DNA: TGTGCCAGCAGCTTGTCGCACACCGGGACAGGGGGTTATGGCTACACCTTC; CDR3 protein: CASSLSHTGTGGYGYTF
J gene: TRBJ2-2; D gene: .; clone size: few; V gene: TRBV30; CDR3 DNA: TGTGCCTGGAGTGGAGGACTACGGAACGGGGAGCTGTTTTTT; CDR3 protein: CAWSGGLRNGELFF
J gene: TRBJ1-1; D gene: .; clone size: .; V gene: TRBV19; CDR3 DNA: TGTGCCAGTAGTATAGTGTCAGGGGCCACTGAAGCTTTCTTT; CDR3 protein: CASSIVSGATEAFF
J gene: TRBJ2-2; D gene: TRBD2; clone size: .; V gene: TRBV19; CDR3 DNA: TGTGCCAGTAGCCGGGGGGAACCGAACACCGGGGAGCTGTTTTTT; CDR3 protein: CASSRGEPNTGELFF
J gene: TRBJ1-5; D gene: TRBD1; clone size: .; V gene: TRBV2; CDR3 DNA: TGTGCCAGCACTTGGACAGGGGGACAGCCCCAGCATTTT; CDR3 protein: CASTWTGGQPQHF
J gene: TRBJ2-7; D gene: TRBD1; clone size: .; V gene: TRBV27; CDR3 DNA: TGTGCCAGCAGTTTAAAAGGGGGCCCCCTTTACGAGCAGTACTTC; CDR3 protein: CASSLKGGPLYEQYF
J gene: TRBJ1-2; D gene: .; clone size: few; V gene: TRBV18; CDR3 DNA: TGTGCCAGCTCACCGACTCTGATTGGCTACACCTTC; CDR3 protein: CASSPTLIGYTF
J gene: TRBJ1-2; D gene: TRBD1; clone size: many; V gene: TRBV30; CDR3 DNA: TGTGCCTGGAGCCCGGGAAGACAGGGCTATGGCTACACCTTC; CDR3 protein: CAWSPGRQGYGYTF
J gene: TRBJ2-2; D gene: .; clone size: .; V gene: TRBV19; CDR3 DNA: TGTGCCAGTAGTATCTATACCGGGGAGCTGTTTTTT; CDR3 protein: CASSIYTGELFF
J gene: TRBJ1-2; D gene: .; clone size: .; V gene: TRBV28; CDR3 DNA: TGTGCCAGCAGTTTTGCGGGGCGTTATGGCTACACCTTC; CDR3 protein: CASSFAGRYGYTF
J gene: TRBJ2-5; D gene: .; clone size: few; V gene: TRBV30; CDR3 DNA: TGTGCCTGGAGTGTACAGGGTGAGACCCAGTACTTC; CDR3 protein: CAWSVQGETQYF
J gene: TRBJ2-7; D gene: TRBD1; clone size: .; V gene: TRBV4-1; CDR3 DNA: TGCGCCAGCAGCCAGACGTCGACAGGGGTCTACGAGCAGTACTTC; CDR3 protein: CASSQTSTGVYEQYF
J gene: TRBJ2-3; D gene: .; clone size: .; V gene: TRBV30; CDR3 DNA: TGTGCCTGGAGTGTATTAGATCCAGATACGCAGTATTTT; CDR3 protein: CAWSVLDPDTQYF
J gene: TRBJ1-1; D gene: .; clone size: .; V gene: TRBV18; CDR3 DNA: TGTGCCAGCTCACCTGAGGGCCCTACCTCGGGGACTGAAGCTTTCTTT; CDR3 protein: CASSPEGPTSGTEAFF
J gene: TRBJ2-7; D gene: .; clone size: .; V gene: TRBV28; CDR3 DNA: TGTGCCAGCAGTTTTGCAGGGGCCTACGAGCAGTACTTC; CDR3 protein: CASSFAGAYEQYF
J gene: TRBJ1-2; D gene: .; clone size: .; V gene: TRBV5-6; CDR3 DNA: TGTGCCAGCAGCTTGAGGCAGGACTATGGCTACACCTTC; CDR3 protein: CASSLRQDYGYTF
J gene: TRBJ1-6; D gene: .; clone size: .; V gene: TRBV7-8; CDR3 DNA: TGTGCCAGCAGCTTATTAGCGTTCGGTAATTCACCCCTCCACTTT; CDR3 protein: CASSLLAFGNSPLHF
J gene: TRBJ2-1; D gene: TRBD2; clone size: .; V gene: TRBV5-5; CDR3 DNA: TGTGCCAGCAAGGAGCGGGAGTACAATGAGCAGTTCTTC; CDR3 protein: CASKEREYNEQFF
J gene: TRBJ1-2; D gene: TRBD1; clone size: few; V gene: TRBV28; CDR3 DNA: TGTGCCAGCGGAAAACAGGGGATCTATGGCTACACCTTC; CDR3 protein: CASGKQGIYGYTF
J gene: TRBJ2-1; D gene: TRBD2; clone size: once; V gene: TRBV9; CDR3 DNA: TGTGCCAGCAGCGCGAGGGCTTGGGAGGGAAATGAGCAGTTCTTC; CDR3 protein: CASSARAWEGNEQFF
J gene: TRBJ2-5; D gene: .; clone size: .; V gene: TRBV21-1; CDR3 DNA: TGTGCCAGCAAGTTCCCAGCGGGACCGCCGTACCAAGAGACCCAGTACTTC; CDR3 protein: CASKFPAGPPYQETQYF
J gene: TRBJ2-3; D gene: .; clone size: .; V gene: TRBV7-9; CDR3 DNA: TGTGCCAGCAGCTTAAGTGTTCAGACAGATACGCAGTATTTT; CDR3 protein: CASSLSVQTDTQYF
J gene: TRBJ2-3; D gene: .; clone size: few; V gene: TRBV3-1/TRBV3-2; CDR3 DNA: TGTGCCAGCAGCCAAGAGAGCAAATTCACAGATACGCAGTATTTT; CDR3 protein: CASSQESKFTDTQYF
J gene: TRBJ2-1; D gene: TRBD2; clone size: once; V gene: TRBV7-2; CDR3 DNA: TGTGCCAGCAGCCTGACCGGGACTAGCGGGAGTAAAGAGCAGTTCTTC; CDR3 protein: CASSLTGTSGSKEQFF
J gene: TRBJ1-1; D gene: .; clone size: .; V gene: TRBV6-6; CDR3 DNA: TGTGCCAGCCAGGCAGGCACTGAAGCTTTCTTT; CDR3 protein: CASQAGTEAFF
J gene: TRBJ2-1; D gene: TRBD2; clone size: .; V gene: TRBV7-2; CDR3 DNA: TGTGCCAGCAGTAGGACTCTAGCGGGTAGCAATGAGCAGTTCTTC; CDR3 protein: CASSRTLAGSNEQFF
J gene: TRBJ2-1; D gene: TRBD2; clone size: .; V gene: TRBV6-2/TRBV6-3; CDR3 DNA: TGTGCCAGCAGCCACGGTACTGGTAGCGGGAGTGGGGGGCAGTTCTTC; CDR3 protein: CASSHGTGSGSGGQFF
J gene: TRBJ1-2; D gene: TRBD1; clone size: .; V gene: TRBV29-1; CDR3 DNA: TGCAGCGTTGAAGATCTAACAGGGGCTGGCTACACCTTC; CDR3 protein: CSVEDLTGAGYTF
J gene: TRBJ2-7; D gene: TRBD1; clone size: .; V gene: TRBV11-1; CDR3 DNA: TGTGCCAGCAGCTTAGAGGGACAGGGACCCTACGAGCAGTACTTC; CDR3 protein: CASSLEGQGPYEQYF